Listed here are 32 T cell receptor beta chains from one sample, sequenced in a study of vaccination and CD4 T cells after COVID-19. The treatment was: approximately 11-day PBMC culture with coronavirus spike peptide pools or control peptides (ViraFEST assay). Scientists ran DNA taken from cultured CD4+ T cells through the Oncomine TCR Beta short-read assay for sequencing. MiXCR was run by TCRdb on the PCR reads, yielding one entry per CDR3 protein. Here the sample spans some 20,000 distinct CDR3 sequences, roughly two fifths being singletons. No cognate antigen is known for these TCRs. The material was CD4+ T cells from blood, cultured in vitro, obtained after SARS-CoV-2 vaccination. These receptors were taken from a human donor who had recovered from COVID-19.

The rearrangement links TRBV10-3 to TRBJ1-5; TRBD1 agrees at 7 bases. Germline V CDR1 and CDR2: ENHRY, SYGVKD. The CDR3 spans 13 residues. The ends lost 4 bases at V and 6 bases at J; junction bases unmatched: 3. The CDR3 protein is CAISAGGSQPQHF. The CDR3 bases are TGTGCCATCAGTGCAGGGGGTTCTCAGCCCCAGCATTTT.

A few counts support this clonotype. This chain links TRBV7-3 with TRBJ2-3; 7 bases match TRBD1. V shed 5 bases, J shed 4 bases, and the junction held 6 bases outside the gene matches. The CDR3 sequence is 14 residues long. CDR1 is SGHTA and CDR2 is FQGTGA in the germline V gene. CDR3: CASSKTGAADTQYF. The CDR3 DNA sequence: TGTGCCAGCAGCAAAACAGGGGCCGCAGATACGCAGTATTTT.

The V gene is TRBV27, the J gene TRBJ2-5, with D perhaps given as TRBD1 or TRBD2 (5 bases each). Germline V gene data show CDR1 as MNHEY and CDR2 as SMNVEV (reference sequence). Trimming cost V 6 bases and J 5 bases, with 22 bases left between them. CDR3 length: 16 amino acids. CDR3 sequence reads: CASSYAGAHEWETQYF. The CDR3 DNA sequence: TGTGCCAGCAGCTACGCCGGGGCTCATGAATGGGAGACCCAGTACTTC.

V usage is TRBV29-1 and J usage is TRBJ1-2; TRBD1 aligns across 8 bases. Losses at the gene ends were 6 bases for V and 3 bases for J; bases not matched to a gene: 3. Germline CDR1 SQVTM, CDR2 ANQGSEA. The CDR3 runs 12 residues. For the CDR3, the DNA is TGCAGCGTCTTGACAGGGGACTATGGCTACACCTTC. It encodes CSVLTGDYGYTF.

This clonotype was counted only a few times. The V gene is TRBV5-1, the J gene TRBJ1-1, with 8 bases matching TRBD1. The germline V gene encodes CDR1 SGHRS and CDR2 YFSETQ. This CDR3 comprises 16 residues. Trimming took 0 bases from V and 0 from J; bases not matched to a gene: 4. CDR3 loop: CASSLGTGNMNTEAFF. DNA of the CDR3: TGCGCCAGCAGCTTGGGGACAGGGAACATGAACACTGAAGCTTTCTTT.

The DNA for the CDR3 is TGTGCCAGTAGTGACACCCCCGGGGAGCTGTTTTTT. Protein: CASSDTPGELFF. The chain couples TRBV19 to TRBJ2-2; D gene ambiguous. The germline V gene has CDR1 LNHDA and CDR2 SQIVND (reference sequence). Trimming shortened V by 5 bases and J by 6 bases, and 7 bases separated the two germline ends. The CDR3 consists of 12 residues.

This clonotype has more than one count but fewer than ten. The chain combines TRBV19 with TRBJ2-5, with TRBD1 matching 11 bases. This CDR3 has 14 residues. The germline V gene has CDR1 LNHDA and CDR2 SQIVND (reference sequence). J was trimmed by 5 bases and V by 5 bases; bases with no gene match: 4. CDR3 residues: CASSRTGGKETQYF. CDR3 coding DNA: TGTGCCAGTAGTCGGACAGGGGGCAAGGAGACCCAGTACTTC.

Comments on this clonotype: The final CDR3 position lacks the conserved phenylalanine or tryptophan, pointing to a likely read error. The chain is built from TRBV28 and TRBJ2-7; weak D call: TRBD2 (6 bases). Trimming took 7 bases from V and 2 from J, leaving 18 bases between them. The CDR3 contains 15 residues. Germline lookup yields CDR1 MDHEN and CDR2 SYDVKM. This chain's CDR3 is CASIGGDQAPYEQYS. The CDR3, as DNA: TGTGCCAGCATCGGAGGGGACCAAGCCCCCTACGAGCAGTACTCC.

V and J are TRBV20-1 and TRBJ1-1; D gene uncertain. The germline V gene has CDR1 DFQATT and CDR2 SNEGSKA (reference sequence). Trimming removed 3 bases from V and 4 bases from J, with 21 bases in between. CDR3 length equals 16 residues. CDR3 sequence: CSASKVRTGRSTEAFF. CDR3 bases: TGCAGTGCTAGTAAGGTCCGGACTGGGAGAAGCACTGAAGCTTTCTTT.

The chain has TRBV12-3 or TRBV12-4 and TRBJ1-6; D gene ambiguous. The CDR3 totals 14 residues. The V end was cut by 6 bases, the J end by 7 bases, with 13 bases between. The CDR3 coding sequence is TGTGCCAGCAGAGGCCGGGTGGGGAATTCACCCCTCCACTTT. It yields the protein CASRGRVGNSPLHF.

J is TRBJ2-2 and V is TRBV5-4, with 8 bases fitting TRBD2. The CDR3 spans 16 residues. The V segment lost 0 bases and the J segment 3 bases; nucleotides outside the gene matches: 4. CDR1 SGHNT and CDR2 YYREEE come from the germline V gene (reference sequence). The CDR3 DNA sequence: TGTGCCAGCAGCTTGGAGCGGGGGAGGGACACCGGGGAGCTGTTTTTT. Amino acid sequence: CASSLERGRDTGELFF.

This clonotype was counted a few times. The chain links TRBV2 to TRBJ2-5; TRBD2 agrees at 16 bases. V lost 2 bases to trimming and J lost 7 bases; unmatched junction nucleotides: 4. CDR1 and CDR2 (germline): SNHLY, FYNNEI. The CDR3 runs to 16 residues. CDR3 sequence (DNA): TGTGCCAGCAGTGAAACGGGACTAGCGGGGGGGGCGACCCAGTACTTC. Encoded protein: CASSETGLAGGATQYF.

This clonotype was counted only a few times. The V gene is TRBV7-2, the J gene TRBJ2-3; D not certain. Looked up from germline, CDR1 is SGHTA and CDR2 is FQGNSA. CDR3 length equals 14 residues. Trimming removed 5 bases at V and 5 bases at J, with 14 bases between. CDR3 loop: CASSATARVDTQYF. In DNA, the CDR3 is TGTGCCAGCAGCGCGACGGCCCGCGTAGATACGCAGTATTTT.

The chain employs TRBV7-9 and TRBJ2-1; 7 bases are a match to TRBD2. CDR1 and CDR2 (germline): SEHNR, FQNEAQ (reference sequence). There are 15 residues in the CDR3. Trimming removed 5 bases from V and 9 bases from J; junction bases left unmatched: 13. CDR3 protein: CASSPIAGSRGEQFF. CDR3 DNA sequence: TGTGCCAGCAGCCCAATAGCGGGTTCAAGGGGTGAGCAGTTCTTC. The full variable domain, rest sourced from reference TRBV7-9 and TRBJ2-1, is DTGVSQNPRHKITKRGQNVTFRCDPISEHNRLYWYRQTLGQGPEFLTYFQNEAQLEKSRLLSDRFSAERPKGSFSTLEIQRTEQGDSAMYLCASSPIAGSRGEQFFGPGTRLTVL.

This clonotype has a handful of counts. The V gene is TRBV6-5, the J gene TRBJ2-2; D gene uncertain. Trimming removed 0 bases at V and 2 bases at J, with 4 bases between. This CDR3 is built from 14 residues. Germline CDR1 is MNHEY and CDR2 is SVGAGI. This CDR3 is CASSYSPNTGELFF. The CDR3, as DNA: TGTGCCAGCAGTTACTCTCCCAACACCGGGGAGCTGTTTTTT.

This rearrangement joins TRBV7-3 to TRBJ1-6, with D hard to call. CDR1 is SGHTA, CDR2 FQGTGA, per germline. The length of the CDR3 is 16 residues. Between the trimmed V and J ends, which lost 5 bases and 0 bases, there was a span of 11 bases. CDR3 coding DNA: TGTGCCAGCAGCCTAGACGGGAGCTCCTATAATTCACCCCTCCACTTT. This gives the protein CASSLDGSSYNSPLHF.

The V call is TRBV27, the J call TRBJ2-7; 9 nucleotides match TRBD1. The CDR3 is made up of 16 amino acids. Germline V lookup: CDR1 MNHEY, CDR2 SMNVEV (reference sequence). With 4 bases clipped from V and 4 bases from J, the junction kept 11 bases outside the gene matches. The CDR3 region has the DNA TGTGCCAGCAGTTCACGAAGACAGGGGGATATGTACGAGCAGTACTTC. It is translated as CASSSRRQGDMYEQYF.

The chain has TRBV9 and TRBJ2-1; 9 nucleotides line up with TRBD2. Germline CDR1 is SGDLS and CDR2 is YYNGEE. V gave up 0 bases and J gave up 9 bases; unmatched junction bases: 7. The CDR3 totals 15 residues. The CDR3 protein is CASSVEAGGSTEQFF. The DNA of the CDR3 is TGTGCCAGCAGCGTAGAGGCGGGGGGGTCGACTGAGCAGTTCTTC.

This clonotype turned up a few times. V gene TRBV6-5 combines with J gene TRBJ1-6; no clear D gene. V was pared by 3 bases and J by 3 bases, with 3 bases between. This CDR3 has 13 amino acids. Germline V gene lookup returns CDR1 MNHEY and CDR2 SVGAGI. The CDR3 loop is CASSYVYNSPLHF. The CDR3 nucleotides read TGTGCCAGCAGTTATGTCTATAATTCACCCCTCCACTTT.

This chain links TRBV20-1 with TRBJ2-1; the match to TRBD2 covers 9 bases. Germline assignment: CDR1 DFQATT and CDR2 SNEGSKA (reference sequence). V gave up 3 bases and J gave up 4 bases; unmatched junction bases: 7. CDR3 length equals 15 residues. CDR3 sequence (DNA): TGCAGTGCTAGTCCCCTTAGCGGGAGTTACAATGAGCAGTTCTTC. Translated, it gives CSASPLSGSYNEQFF.

This clonotype was detected only a few times. V gene TRBV27 combines with J gene TRBJ1-5; TRBD1 is a possible D gene (5 bases). The CDR3 has 17 amino acids. The V gene's germline CDR1 is MNHEY and CDR2 SMNVEV (reference sequence). Trimming pared 6 bases from V and 1 base from J, leaving 19 bases between. CDR3 protein: CASRLYWRGDSNQPQHF. DNA of the CDR3: TGTGCCAGCAGGCTATATTGGAGGGGTGACAGCAATCAGCCCCAGCATTTT.

The table lists this clonotype with a few counts. The rearrangement links TRBV7-9 to TRBJ1-1; D possibly corresponds to TRBD1 (5 bases). In germline, CDR1 is SEHNR, CDR2 FQNEAQ (reference sequence). Trimming left V 2 bases short and J 5 bases short, with 9 bases between. The CDR3 covers 13 residues. CDR3: CASSLSRDTEAFF. Written as DNA, the CDR3 is TGTGCCAGCAGCTTAAGCAGGGATACTGAAGCTTTCTTT.

The chain combines TRBV20-1 with TRBJ2-1; D unresolved. Germline V gives CDR1 DFQATT, CDR2 SNEGSKA (reference sequence). The CDR3 is 14 residues long. The V and J ends lost 4 bases and 0 bases respectively, with 10 bases between them. CDR3 protein: CSANHESSYNEQFF. CDR3 bases: TGCAGTGCTAACCACGAAAGCTCCTACAATGAGCAGTTCTTC.

This clonotype was observed a few times. V and J are TRBV10-3 and TRBJ1-1; weak D call: TRBD1 (6 bases). The CDR3 contains 14 residues. The ends were cut back, 3 bases at V and 1 base at J, with 9 bases in the middle. Per germline, CDR1 ENHRY and CDR2 SYGVKD. Written as DNA, the CDR3 is TGTGCCATCAGTGAAAGGGACACGAACACTGAAGCTTTCTTT. Translating gives CAISERDTNTEAFF.

The chain is built from TRBV6-2 or TRBV6-3 and TRBJ1-1; 7 bases are shared with TRBD1. CDR1 and CDR2 from the germline V gene are MNHEY and SVGEGT. The CDR3 totals 15 residues. With 6 bases clipped from V and 1 base from J, the junction kept 8 bases outside the gene matches. As DNA, the CDR3 is TGTGCCAGCAGGGACCTCGGGACAGAGAACACTGAAGCTTTCTTT. Translated: CASRDLGTENTEAFF.

This chain links TRBV2 with TRBJ2-5; the match to TRBD1 covers 9 bases. With V trimmed by 4 bases and J by 1 base, 7 bases remained unmatched. Germline V gives CDR1 SNHLY, CDR2 FYNNEI. This CDR3 comprises 16 residues. CDR3 region: CASSGKTGGIQETQYF. Written as DNA, the CDR3 is TGTGCCAGCAGTGGCAAGACAGGGGGGATCCAAGAGACCCAGTACTTC.

This clonotype was observed a few times. The rearrangement links TRBV2 to TRBJ2-4; the D gene could be TRBD1 or TRBD2 (7 bases each). The CDR3 is 13 amino acids. V was clipped by 8 bases and J by 9 bases, with 17 bases between them. CDR1 is SNHLY, CDR2 FYNNEI, per germline. The CDR3 region has the DNA TGTGCCAGCGGAGACAGGGAGGGTAGCATTCAGTACTTC. Amino acid sequence: CASGDREGSIQYF.

This sequence joins TRBV5-5 and TRBJ2-2; D unresolved. Germline V gives CDR1 SGHKS, CDR2 YYEKEE (reference sequence). The CDR3 length is 13 residues. V shed 6 bases and J shed 0 bases, with 6 bases lying between them. In nucleotides, the CDR3 is TGTGCCAGCAACTATACGAACACCGGGGAGCTGTTTTTT. This codes for CASNYTNTGELFF. The complete variable domain, with remaining parts taken from reference TRBV5-5 and TRBJ2-2, reads DAGVTQSPTHLIKTRGQQVTLRCSPISGHKSVSWYQQVLGQGPQFIFQYYEKEERGRGNFPDRFSARQFPNYSSELNVNALLLGDSALYLCASNYTNTGELFFGEGSRLTVL.

This chain uses TRBV4-3 with TRBJ2-3; 9 bases agree with TRBD1. The V segment lost 1 base and the J segment 4 bases; nucleotides outside the gene matches: 0. The CDR3 is 14 amino acids. CDR1 and CDR2 (germline): LGHNA, YSLEER. The DNA for the CDR3 is TGCGCCAGCAGCCAAGGGACAGGGGCAGATACGCAGTATTTT. Translated: CASSQGTGADTQYF.

V is TRBV25-1 and J is TRBJ1-4; TRBD1 agrees at 9 bases. The germline CDR1 and CDR2 sequences are MGHDK and SYGVNS. The V and J ends lost 4 bases and 8 bases, in that order; junction bases with no gene match: 2. This CDR3 comprises 13 residues. In DNA form, the CDR3 reads TGTGCCAGCAGTGGGACAGGGGTGGAAAAACTGTTTTTT. Residues: CASSGTGVEKLFF. Filled out from reference TRBV25-1 and TRBJ1-4, the complete variable domain reads EADIYQTPRYLVIGTGKKITLECSQTMGHDKMYWYQQDPGMELHLIHYSYGVNSTEKGDLSSESTVSRIRTEHFPLTLESARPSHTSQYLCASSGTGVEKLFFGSGTQLSVL.

The gene calls are TRBV2 and TRBJ2-1; a possible D gene is TRBD1 (6 bases). The germline gives CDR1 SNHLY, CDR2 FYNNEI. V lost 6 bases, J lost 8 bases, and 17 bases lay in between. CDR3 length: 14 residues. CDR3 in amino acids: CASSLRAGDHEQFF. The CDR3, as DNA: TGTGCCAGCAGCCTCCGAGCAGGGGATCATGAGCAGTTCTTC.

J is TRBJ2-5 and V is TRBV20-1; possibly TRBD1 for D (6 bases). Trimming took 3 bases from V and 1 from J, leaving 15 bases between them. The CDR3 has 15 amino acids. Germline CDR1 is DFQATT and CDR2 is SNEGSKA (reference sequence). CDR3 coding DNA: TGCAGTGCTAGCGTGGGGGCTTCCGCCCAAGAGACCCAGTACTTC. Translating it yields CSASVGASAQETQYF.